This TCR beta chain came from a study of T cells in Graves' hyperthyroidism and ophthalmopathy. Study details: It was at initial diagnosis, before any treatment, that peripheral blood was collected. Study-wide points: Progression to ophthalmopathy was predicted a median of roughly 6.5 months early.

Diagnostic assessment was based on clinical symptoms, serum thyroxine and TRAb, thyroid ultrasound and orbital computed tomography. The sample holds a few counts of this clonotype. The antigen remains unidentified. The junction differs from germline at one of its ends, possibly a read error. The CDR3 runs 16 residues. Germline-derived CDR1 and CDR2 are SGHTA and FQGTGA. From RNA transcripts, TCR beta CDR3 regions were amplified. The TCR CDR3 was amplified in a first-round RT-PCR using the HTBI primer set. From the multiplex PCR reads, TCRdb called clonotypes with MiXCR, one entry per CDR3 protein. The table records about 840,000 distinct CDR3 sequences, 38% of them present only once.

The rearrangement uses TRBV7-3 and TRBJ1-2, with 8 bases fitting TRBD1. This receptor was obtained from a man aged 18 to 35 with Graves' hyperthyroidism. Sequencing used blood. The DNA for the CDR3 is TGCGCCAGCAGCCAAGGACAGGGCCGGGGGCAAAGTGGCTACACCTTC. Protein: CASSQGQGRGQSGYTF.